This is a list of T cell receptor beta chains from one sample in a study of T cells expressing NK-cell markers. No DNA is given; TCRdb re-called the 5' RACE reads and lists each CDR3 protein once. The repertoire table contains 140,000 to 150,000 distinct CDR3 sequences. Material: blood T cells: a sorted CD56 or NKG2C T cell subset, CD4+ or CD8+ T cells, or bulk PBMC T cells (not recorded which). The receptors derive from a man aged 18 to 30 in good health. Each CDR3 is given with its conserved first and last residue.

TRBJ2-5,TRBV5-1,CASLGLAGTQYF
TRBJ2-5,TRBV27,CASSSGTSGTKTQYF
TRBJ2-7,TRBV27,CASSPIAFSSYEQYF
TRBJ1-5,TRBV2,CASSDWGDYSNQPQHF
TRBJ2-7,TRBV28,CASSLRPGSGTNYEQYF
TRBJ2-2,TRBV6-1,CASRERGAYTGELFF
TRBJ1-4,TRBV11-3,CTKGEEYEKLYF
TRBJ1-1,TRBV7-9,CASSLGAGLNTEAFF
TRBJ2-3,TRBV4-1,CASSLSPGLATIADTQYF
TRBJ2-3,TRBV7-2,CASSLAWESTDTQYF
TRBJ2-5,TRBV19,CASSITGTQETQYF
TRBJ1-1,TRBV7-9,CASSLPGGGEAFF